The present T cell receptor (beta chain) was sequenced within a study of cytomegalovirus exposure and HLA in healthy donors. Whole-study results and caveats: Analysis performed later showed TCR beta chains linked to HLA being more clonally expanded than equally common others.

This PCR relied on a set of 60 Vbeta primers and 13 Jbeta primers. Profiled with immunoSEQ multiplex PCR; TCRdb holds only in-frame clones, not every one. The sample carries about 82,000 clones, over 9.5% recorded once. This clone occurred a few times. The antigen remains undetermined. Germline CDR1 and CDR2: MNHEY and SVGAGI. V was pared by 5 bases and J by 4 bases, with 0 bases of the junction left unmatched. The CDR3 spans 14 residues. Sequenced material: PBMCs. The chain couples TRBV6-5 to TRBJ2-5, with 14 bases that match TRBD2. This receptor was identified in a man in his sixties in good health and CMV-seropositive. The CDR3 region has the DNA TGTGCCAGCAGTGGACTAGCGGGAGGAGAGACCCAGTACTTC. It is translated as CASSGLAGGETQYF.